Below, one T cell receptor beta chain is given with its context. What it binds is not known. The read stops 3 residues short of the end of the CDR3; the missing end is completed from the germline J gene. Trimming shortened V by 6 bases and J by 3 bases, and 15 bases separated the two germline ends. This CDR3 is 13 amino acids long. Germline V gene lookup returns CDR1 DFQATT and CDR2 SNEGSKA (reference sequence). The sample is drawn from a study of T cells in women clearing cervical HPV infection. Dot-blot hybridization genotyped cervical HPV amplified with MY09/MY11 PCR. The protocol was immunoSEQ multiplex PCR, while the TCRdb copy is restricted to in-frame clones and leaves out a portion. This specimen shows roughly 29,000 clones; the ten leading clones hold approximately 3%. Study-level findings and limits: Controls had more TRBV6-7 (0.16%) than cases (roughly 0.11%). Repertoire richness, not evenness, was significantly elevated in CIN3+ cases versus controls.

The chain uses TRBV20-1 and TRBJ2-7, with D perhaps matching TRBD2 (6 bases). Input material: blood buffy coat. This receptor was identified in a woman aged 18-70 years with a cervical HPV16 infection that either progressed to CIN3+ or cleared (not recorded which). The CDR3 here is CSAPGVTDYEQYF. Partial CDR3 DNA: TGCAGTGCCCCGGGGGTGACAGACTACGAG.